Listed below are T cell receptor beta chains from one sample, sequenced in a study of response to subunit inactivated influenza vaccine. In TCRdb, the RT-PCR reads were re-called with MiXCR into one record per CDR3 protein. The sample lists about 480,000 distinct CDR3 sequences, about 25% occurring once. This material consisted of CD4+ T cells sorted from PBMCs, taken about 5 days after vaccination. The receptors were sampled from a man aged 45-65 years who received an inactivated influenza vaccine. CDR3s include the opening cysteine and the closing phenylalanine or tryptophan. D genes are given only for firm matches. Not all rows give a size; the values are once, few, many and, for expanded clones, a class.

clone size,D gene,V gene,J gene,CDR3 protein,CDR3 DNA
few,NA,TRBV5-1,TRBJ1-5,CASSLDGGRQPQHF,TGCGCCAGCAGCTTGGACGGGGGGAGGCAGCCCCAGCATTTT
NA,NA,TRBV11-2,TRBJ2-1,CASSLGPRAVGNGPYNEQFF,TGTGCCAGCAGCTTAGGTCCCCGTGCTGTCGGGAACGGTCCATACAATGAGCAGTTCTTC
few,NA,TRBV7-2,TRBJ2-7,CASSSWPDEQYF,TGTGCCAGCAGCTCCTGGCCGGACGAGCAGTACTTC
NA,NA,TRBV5-4,TRBJ2-2,CASSLRGSNTGELFF,TGTGCCAGCAGCTTGCGGGGCTCGAACACCGGGGAGCTGTTTTTT
NA,NA,TRBV28,TRBJ2-7,CASSLLGIGSYEQYF,TGTGCCAGCAGTCTTCTAGGAATAGGGTCCTACGAGCAGTACTTC
once,NA,TRBV20-1,TRBJ2-7,CSARPGHMVSYEQYF,TGCAGTGCTAGGCCGGGACATATGGTTTCCTACGAGCAGTACTTC
NA,NA,TRBV10-3,TRBJ2-2,CAISSLRENTGELFF,TGTGCCATCAGTTCCCTCAGGGAGAACACCGGGGAGCTGTTTTTT
few,NA,TRBV2,TRBJ1-5,CASSEAAGSNQPQHF,TGTGCCAGCAGTGAAGCGGCGGGTAGCAATCAGCCCCAGCATTTT
NA,TRBD1,TRBV20-1,TRBJ2-2,CSARDSGQGTTGELFF,TGCAGTGCTAGAGATTCGGGACAGGGGACAACCGGGGAGCTGTTTTTT
few,NA,TRBV29-1,TRBJ2-2,CSAERGTNTGELFF,TGCAGCGCCGAACGCGGGACGAACACCGGGGAGCTGTTTTTT
NA,NA,TRBV5-1,TRBJ2-1,CASRQLAVSYNEQFF,TGCGCCAGCAGACAACTAGCAGTCTCCTACAATGAGCAGTTCTTC